Listed here are 30 T cell receptor beta chains from one sample, sequenced in a study of T-cell memory formation after mild COVID-19. TCRdb fed the 5' RACE reads into MiXCR, producing one record per CDR3 protein. The sample includes approximately 500,000 distinct CDR3 sequences, around 25% of them seen just once. The sequenced sample consisted of PBMCs or a T cell subset sorted from them (not recorded which). Receptors originate from an adult woman who had mild COVID-19 (a few samples of this study predate the infection). Cell type and time point are not known.

The chain links TRBV20-1 to TRBJ2-7; maybe TRBD1 (7 bases). This CDR3 contains 15 residues. Germline-derived CDR1 and CDR2 are DFQATT and SNEGSKA (reference sequence). V was cut by 5 bases and J by 2 bases, with 19 bases left in between. CDR3 sequence: CSAATGMGGTYEQYF. For the CDR3, the DNA is TGCAGTGCTGCGACAGGGATGGGGGGCACCTACGAGCAGTACTTC.

This chain joins TRBV19 and TRBJ2-3, with TRBD2 identical over 8 bases. V shed 6 bases and J 5 bases; nucleotides not matched to a gene: 10. This CDR3 contains 15 residues. Germline CDR1 and CDR2: LNHDA and SQIVND (reference sequence). This CDR3 is CASSPVAGRIDTQYF. The CDR3 DNA sequence: TGTGCCAGTAGCCCAGTAGCGGGACGCATAGATACGCAGTATTTT.

The gene calls are TRBV6-1 and TRBJ2-3; D remains unclear. V lost 7 bases and J 3 bases, leaving 11 bases between the germline ends. Germline V lookup: CDR1 MNHNS, CDR2 SASEGT. This CDR3 region has 13 residues. DNA for the CDR3: TGTGCCAGCAACCCAGACGCGACAGATACGCAGTATTTT. Amino acids: CASNPDATDTQYF.

In DNA form, the CDR3 reads TGCAGTGCTAGAGAACATGGGGGTTCAGGCAGGGGGAGCAATCAGCCCCAGCATTTT. Encoded protein: CSAREHGGSGRGSNQPQHF. V is TRBV20-1 and J is TRBJ1-5, with TRBD1 matching over 7 bases. This CDR3 is built from 19 residues. Trimming cost V 0 bases and J 1 base; bases outside gene matches: 15. Germline loops: CDR1 DFQATT, CDR2 SNEGSKA (reference sequence).

This clonotype was recorded many times. This chain uses TRBV5-1 with TRBJ2-7, with TRBD1 matching over 7 bases. This CDR3 has 14 amino acids. Per germline, CDR1 SGHRS and CDR2 YFSETQ. V trimming: 4 bases; J trimming: 5 bases; junction bases outside the gene matches: 9. The CDR3 bases are TGCGCCAGCAGCCTAGAACAGGGGAACGACGAGCAGTACTTC. Its translation is CASSLEQGNDEQYF.

This clonotype has a handful of counts. The genes are TRBV29-1 and TRBJ2-1; 7 bases line up with TRBD1. This CDR3 comprises 16 residues. J lost 0 bases, V lost 7 bases, and 12 bases had no gene match. Germline V gene sequence: CDR1 SQVTM, CDR2 ANQGSEA. This chain's CDR3 is CSGRTGSPSSYNEQFF. CDR3 sequence (DNA): TGCAGCGGCCGGACAGGTTCGCCCAGCTCCTACAATGAGCAGTTCTTC.

This clonotype appeared a few times. The CDR3 reads CASQTPPMTSGGDPSYNEQFF. The CDR3 DNA follows: TGTGCCAGCCAGACGCCACCTATGACTAGCGGGGGTGATCCCTCCTACAATGAGCAGTTCTTC. The chain joins TRBV9 to TRBJ2-1, with 12 bases lining up with TRBD2. The CDR3 spans 21 residues. Germline trimming cut 7 bases from V and 0 bases from J; bases unmatched to any gene: 20. Germline V gene sequence: CDR1 SGDLS, CDR2 YYNGEE.

At least ten counts were recorded for this clonotype. The chain is built from TRBV20-1 and TRBJ2-2; D perhaps matches TRBD1 (6 bases). CDR1 DFQATT and CDR2 SNEGSKA come from the germline V gene (reference sequence). V lost 0 bases and J lost 4, with 12 bases in between. This CDR3 is 15 amino acids long. The CDR3, as DNA: TGCAGTGCTAGAGATCAGGGGCGGCCCACCGGGGAGCTGTTTTTT. Translated, it gives CSARDQGRPTGELFF.

The J gene is TRBJ2-1, the V gene TRBV7-9; 8 nucleotides match TRBD2. Germline assignment: CDR1 SEHNR and CDR2 FQNEAQ (reference sequence). Germline trimming cut 3 bases from V and 0 bases from J; bases unmatched to any gene: 10. The CDR3 loop spans 18 amino acids. CDR3 protein: CASSLGRGGGSSYNEQFF. The CDR3 DNA is TGTGCCAGCAGCTTGGGGCGCGGCGGGGGGAGCTCCTACAATGAGCAGTTCTTC.

In its sample, this clonotype was seen a few times. The rearrangement links TRBV10-3 to TRBJ2-3; possibly TRBD1 for D (6 bases). The V end was cut by 8 bases, the J end by 3 bases, with 15 bases between. CDR3 length equals 14 residues. Germline lookup yields CDR1 ENHRY and CDR2 SYGVKD. The chain's CDR3 is CAIASFTGTDTQYF. The DNA for the CDR3 is TGTGCCATCGCCTCCTTCACAGGGACAGATACGCAGTATTTT.

A few counts support this clonotype. V usage is TRBV5-1 and J usage is TRBJ2-7; unclear D gene. This CDR3 region has 13 residues. V lost 4 bases and J lost 5, with 13 bases in between. Germline V gene lookup returns CDR1 SGHRS and CDR2 YFSETQ. This chain's CDR3 is CASSGLGSHEQYF. Written as DNA, the CDR3 is TGCGCCAGCAGCGGTCTCGGTAGCCACGAGCAGTACTTC.

This clonotype has more than one count but fewer than ten. The chain couples TRBV4-1 to TRBJ2-7, with D perhaps TRBD2 (5 bases). The CDR3 consists of 14 residues. CDR1 and CDR2 from the germline V gene are MGHRA and YSYEKL. V lost 1 base and J 5 bases, leaving 12 bases between the germline ends. CDR3 sequence: CASSQGGGVHEQYF. In DNA form, the CDR3 reads TGCGCCAGCAGCCAAGGAGGAGGAGTCCACGAGCAGTACTTC.

This clonotype came up a few times. This sequence joins TRBV5-1 and TRBJ1-1, with D tentatively TRBD1 (6 bases). Trimming cost V 1 base and J 1 base, with 11 bases left between them. Per germline, CDR1 SGHRS and CDR2 YFSETQ. The CDR3 sequence is 15 residues long. CDR3 in amino acids: CASSLTGTQNTEAFF. The CDR3 nucleotides are TGCGCCAGCAGCTTGACCGGGACACAGAACACTGAAGCTTTCTTT.

This clonotype was seen a few times. CDR3 sequence (DNA): TGTGCCAGCAGCCATACCTTGCGGGAAGAGGGGCACAATGAGCAGTTCTTC. Protein: CASSHTLREEGHNEQFF. This sequence joins TRBV3-1 and TRBJ2-1; TRBD2 is a possible D gene (6 bases). Trimming took off 3 bases at V and 5 bases at J, with 20 bases between the two ends. The CDR3 loop spans 17 amino acids. Germline V CDR1 and CDR2: LGHDT, YNNKEL (reference sequence).

This clonotype was counted between two and nine times. This chain uses TRBV7-9 with TRBJ2-3; tentatively, D is TRBD1 (6 bases). V was shortened by 1 base and J by 6 bases, with 11 bases between the two germline ends. CDR3 length: 14 amino acids. Germline CDR1 SEHNR, CDR2 FQNEAQ (reference sequence). CDR3 sequence reads: CASSLGQGWDTQYF. DNA for the CDR3: TGTGCCAGCAGCTTAGGCCAGGGGTGGGATACGCAGTATTTT. The full variable domain, with the rest looked up from reference TRBV7-9 and TRBJ2-3, is DTGVSQNPRHKITKRGQNVTFRCDPISEHNRLYWYRQTLGQGPEFLTYFQNEAQLEKSRLLSDRFSAERPKGSFSTLEIQRTEQGDSAMYLCASSLGQGWDTQYFGPGTRLTVL.

The V and J genes are TRBV12-3 or TRBV12-4 and TRBJ2-1; the D gene is possibly TRBD1 (5 bases). Trimming removed 8 bases from V and 6 bases from J, with 8 bases in between. The CDR3 is 11 amino acids. CDR3 in amino acids: CASFQGNEQFF. In nucleotides, the CDR3 is TGTGCCAGCTTTCAGGGCAATGAGCAGTTCTTC.

The chain couples TRBV7-9 to TRBJ2-7, with a weak D call TRBD1 (5 bases). Per the germline V gene, CDR1 is SEHNR and CDR2 is FQNEAQ (reference sequence). This CDR3 has 12 amino acids. The V gene lost 1 base and the J gene lost 5 bases, with 6 bases spanning the gap. The CDR3, as DNA: TGTGCCAGCAGCTTAGGCAGGGACGAGCAGTACTTC. Translation gives CASSLGRDEQYF.

This clonotype was detected many times. The gene calls are TRBV18 and TRBJ1-1; 8 bases match TRBD1. Germline CDR1 KGHSH, CDR2 LQKENI. CDR3 length equals 15 residues. The V and J ends lost 4 bases and 0 bases, in that order; junction bases with no gene match: 4. The CDR3 nucleotides read TGTGCCAGCTCACACGGACAGGGTTTGAACACTGAAGCTTTCTTT. Its translation: CASSHGQGLNTEAFF.

This clonotype was seen a handful of times. This chain joins TRBV5-1 and TRBJ2-3, with 7 bases that match TRBD1. Trimming removed 5 bases from V and 4 bases from J; junction bases left unmatched: 10. Germline V gene sequence: CDR1 SGHRS, CDR2 YFSETQ. This CDR3 comprises 15 residues. Written as DNA, the CDR3 is TGCGCCAGCAGTTGGCGACAGGGCGAGGCAGATACGCAGTATTTT. This gives the protein CASSWRQGEADTQYF.

This clonotype was seen only a few times. The V gene is TRBV14, the J gene TRBJ2-3; D unresolved. From germline, CDR1 is SGHDN and CDR2 FVKESK. The CDR3 consists of 16 residues. The germline V and J ends were trimmed by 0 bases and 2 bases, with 12 bases remaining between them. CDR3 in DNA: TGTGCCAGCAGCCAAGATACACTCACAATCACAGATACGCAGTATTTT. It codes for CASSQDTLTITDTQYF.

The chain is built from TRBV11-2 and TRBJ1-6, with a possible D match to TRBD1 (6 bases). Deletions cut 2 bases from V and 7 bases from J, with 12 bases between. This CDR3 contains 15 residues. CDR1 is SGHAT, CDR2 FQNNGV, per germline. In nucleotides, the CDR3 is TGTGCCAGCAGCTTAAACAGGGTTGTAAATTCACCCCTCCACTTT. Amino acids: CASSLNRVVNSPLHF.

The chain carries TRBV7-3 and TRBJ2-5; D ambiguous. CDR3 length: 14 amino acids. Trimming pared 1 base from V and 1 base from J, leaving 7 bases between. The germline V gene encodes CDR1 SGHTA and CDR2 FQGTGA. The CDR3 region is CASSLSPGQETQYF. The CDR3 region has the DNA TGTGCCAGCAGCTTAAGTCCAGGCCAAGAGACCCAGTACTTC.

The V call is TRBV4-1, the J call TRBJ2-5; TRBD1 aligns across 8 bases. V shed 1 base and J 3 bases; nucleotides not matched to a gene: 7. This CDR3 is built from 16 residues. Germline CDR1 MGHRA, CDR2 YSYEKL. This CDR3 is CASSQVYRQGKETQYF. CDR3 in DNA: TGCGCCAGCAGCCAAGTATACCGACAGGGGAAAGAGACCCAGTACTTC.

This chain connects TRBV6-2 or TRBV6-3 to TRBJ1-5, with 9 nucleotides matching TRBD1. The CDR3 runs to 15 residues. J lost 4 bases, V lost 6 bases, and 7 bases had no gene match. CDR1 MNHEY and CDR2 SVGEGT come from the germline V gene. CDR3 sequence: CASRPTGTGNQPQHF. Here the CDR3 DNA reads TGTGCCAGCAGACCTACCGGGACAGGGAATCAGCCCCAGCATTTT.

V gene TRBV3-1 combines with J gene TRBJ2-2, with D tentatively TRBD2 (5 bases). Between the trimmed V and J ends, which lost 8 bases and 5 bases, there was a span of 18 bases. CDR3 length equals 15 residues. Germline CDR1 reads LGHDT; CDR2 reads YNNKEL (reference sequence). The CDR3 loop reads CASRTHGVGTGELFF. Here the CDR3 DNA reads TGTGCCAGCCGAACCCACGGGGTTGGGACCGGGGAGCTGTTTTTT.

This sequence joins TRBV7-8 and TRBJ2-2, with D possibly called TRBD1 or TRBD2 (5 bases each). This CDR3 has 16 residues. With 0 bases removed from V and 5 bases from J, the gap between germline ends came to 13 bases. The germline V gene encodes CDR1 SGHVS and CDR2 FQNEAQ. The CDR3 reads CASSLAVEGRTGELFF. As DNA, the CDR3 is TGTGCCAGCAGCTTAGCGGTTGAGGGACGAACCGGGGAGCTGTTTTTT.

V and J are TRBV4-1 and TRBJ2-5; the match to TRBD1 covers 7 bases. This CDR3 comprises 16 residues. The germline gives CDR1 MGHRA, CDR2 YSYEKL. V lost 4 bases and J lost 1; bases outside the gene matches: 9. CDR3 bases: TGCGCCAGCAGCCGAGCGGACAGGAGACTCCAAGAGACCCAGTACTTC. Its protein is CASSRADRRLQETQYF.

The chain carries TRBV7-8 and TRBJ2-2, with D tentatively TRBD1 or TRBD2 (5 bases each). There are 15 residues in the CDR3. Trimming left V 0 bases short and J 5 bases short, with 10 bases between. Germline V gene sequence: CDR1 SGHVS, CDR2 FQNEAQ. CDR3 sequence (DNA): TGTGCCAGCAGCTTAGCGCTGGGACCGACCGGGGAGCTGTTTTTT. It yields the protein CASSLALGPTGELFF.

The sample holds a few counts of this clonotype. The rearrangement uses TRBV5-1 and TRBJ2-3; D might be TRBD1 or TRBD2, each matching 5 bases. The CDR3 runs 15 residues. Trimming stripped 0 bases from V and 1 base from J, with 9 bases between. Per the germline V gene, CDR1 is SGHRS and CDR2 is YFSETQ. CDR3 bases: TGCGCCAGCAGCTTGGGAGGGGACGGCACAGATACGCAGTATTTT. This encodes CASSLGGDGTDTQYF.

In its sample, this clonotype was seen a few times. This sequence joins TRBV27 and TRBJ2-1; 8 bases map to TRBD2. This CDR3 is built from 13 residues. Looked up from germline, CDR1 is MNHEY and CDR2 is SMNVEV (reference sequence). J gave up 14 bases and V 2 bases, and 8 bases lay outside the gene matches. For the CDR3, the DNA is TGTGCCAGCAGTTTAGGCCCGGGGGGGCCTAAGTTCTTC. Its translation: CASSLGPGGPKFF.